Given below is one T cell receptor beta chain in context. The data are from a study of blood T cell repertoires in COVID-19. Clones were read by immunoSEQ multiplex PCR, and TCRdb kept only the in-frame ones, dropping some. The profile shows some 100,000 clones, around 90% of them singletons. Germline V gene data show CDR1 as SGDLS and CDR2 as YYNGEE. Trimming removed 0 bases from V and 2 bases from J; junction bases left unmatched: 5. The length of the CDR3 is 15 residues. The sequencing sample was made of peripheral blood. The chain has TRBV9 and TRBJ2-7, with 7 bases lining up with TRBD2. The source is a woman in her seventies with acute or convalescent COVID-19. The CDR3 spells CASSVAPAGTYEQYF. The CDR3 nucleotides are TGTGCCAGCAGCGTAGCGCCAGCGGGAACCTACGAGCAGTACTTC. Together with reference TRBV9 and TRBJ2-7, the CDR3 gives the full variable domain: DSGVTQTPKHLITATGQRVTLRCSPRSGDLSVYWYQQSLDQGLQFLIQYYNGEERAKGNILERFSAQQFPDLHSELNLSSLELGDSALYFCASSVAPAGTYEQYFGPGTRLTVT.